This entry features one T cell receptor beta chain sequence. The data were obtained in a study of blood T cell repertoires in COVID-19. Overall study context: PBMCs, B-cell-depleted T cells, or T cells provided the cDNA or gDNA that made up the material.

Study processing details: Quantification of nucleated cells was approximated via reference gene primer amplification. This table comes from immunoSEQ multiplex PCR, and its TCRdb copy is limited to in-frame clones, with some not included. V and J calls and clone size are as listed in that table; D and trimming were resolved from the DNA. The data show over 400,000 clones, with 85% to 90% seen just once and less than 9.5% held by the top ten. V shed 5 bases, J shed 8 bases, and the junction held 5 bases outside the gene matches. The CDR3 consists of 13 residues. The germline gives CDR1 SEHNR, CDR2 FQNEAQ (reference sequence).

The sequence came from a woman between 50 and 59 years old with COVID-19, enrolled during active disease. The V call is TRBV7-9, the J call TRBJ2-2; 7 bases fit TRBD1. The source material was peripheral blood. CDR3 in amino acids: CASSPDRVGELFF. DNA for the CDR3: TGTGCCAGCAGCCCTGACAGGGTAGGGGAGCTGTTTTTT. The variable domain in full, with the rest retrieved from reference TRBV7-9 and TRBJ2-2, is DTGVSQNPRHKITKRGQNVTFRCDPISEHNRLYWYRQTLGQGPEFLTYFQNEAQLEKSRLLSDRFSAERPKGSFSTLEIQRTEQGDSAMYLCASSPDRVGELFFGEGSRLTVL.